Included here is one TCR beta chain sequence, with context. The CDR3 is 14 residues long. Trimming at V came to 11 bases and at J to 3 bases, leaving 10 bases not matched to a gene. The germline gives CDR1 SNHLY, CDR2 FYNNEI. These data come from a study of glioma-infiltrating T cells after dendritic cell vaccination. This sample's time point: after dendritic cell vaccination, including at tumor progression/relapse. Sequencing used immunoSEQ multiplex PCR; TCRdb keeps in-frame clones, though not all of them. The repertoire includes 99,000 or so clones, about 85% of them detected once, and 5.4% sits in the top ten.

The sample here was blood, taken after dendritic cell vaccination. This sequence was found in a human donor with glioblastoma. The J gene is TRBJ2-3, the V gene TRBV2; 8 positions agree with TRBD2. Here the CDR3 reads CAGIGGVGTDTQYF. Here the CDR3 DNA reads TGTGCCGGGATCGGGGGGGTTGGGACAGATACGCAGTATTTT.